Each of the 7 T cell receptor beta chains below was sequenced from the same sample in a study of blood T cell repertoires in COVID-19. Here immunoSEQ multiplex PCR was the method, and the copy in TCRdb shows in-frame clones only, minus some. The sample has some 22,000 clones, 88% seen once. The sample was peripheral blood. The receptors come from an older man in a cohort sampled during active COVID-19.

The chain has TRBV28 and TRBJ2-4, with 9 bases matching TRBD2. The CDR3 has 17 amino acids. Germline values: CDR1 MDHEN, CDR2 SYDVKM. V lost 4 bases and J lost 0; bases outside the gene matches: 7. CDR3 protein: CASSSSGTLAAKNIQYF. In DNA, the CDR3 is TGTGCCAGCAGTTCTAGCGGGACCCTAGCAGCCAAAAACATTCAGTACTTC.

Only one count was recorded for this clone. This rearrangement joins TRBV7-3 to TRBJ2-7; TRBD2 might be the D (6 bases). Germline V lookup: CDR1 SGHTA, CDR2 FQGTGA. V was clipped by 5 bases and J by 2 bases, with 13 bases between them. The CDR3 totals 14 residues. CDR3 bases: TGTGCCAGCAGCGCATGGGGACTTCCCTACGAGCAGTACTTC. Its protein product is CASSAWGLPYEQYF.

The rearrangement joins TRBV7-2 to TRBJ2-3; 10 bases map to TRBD1. V lost 2 bases, J lost 4 bases, and 6 bases stayed unmatched. The CDR3 runs 16 residues. CDR1 and CDR2 (germline): SGHTA, FQGNSA. CDR3 sequence reads: CASSLWGQGLADTQYF. CDR3 nucleotides: TGTGCCAGCAGCTTATGGGGACAGGGGTTGGCAGATACGCAGTATTTT.

Remarks on this clone: The junction shows a germline mismatch at one end, possibly a read error. The chain has TRBV7-7 and TRBJ2-2; 7 bases fit TRBD1. The CDR3 has 15 residues. Germline V gene sequence: CDR1 SSHAT, CDR2 FNYEAQ (reference sequence). The CDR3 reads CASSRASGGTGELFF. The CDR3 region has the DNA TGTGCTAGCAGCCGAGCCTCAGGGGGAACCGGGGAGCTGTTTTTT. The full variable domain, rest sourced from reference TRBV7-7 and TRBJ2-2, is GAGVSQSPRYKVTKRGQDVTLRCDPISSHATLYWYQQALGQGPEFLTYFNYEAQPDKSGLPSDRFSAERPEGSISTLTIQRTEQRDSAMYRCASSRASGGTGELFFGEGSRLTVL.

CDR3 amino acids: CASSPQSSASSYNEQFF. DNA for the CDR3: TGTGCCAGTAGCCCCCAGTCTAGCGCAAGCTCCTACAATGAGCAGTTCTTC. The genes are TRBV19 and TRBJ2-1, with a possible D match to TRBD2 (6 bases). Germline CDR1 and CDR2: LNHDA and SQIVND (reference sequence). Trimming shortened V by 6 bases and J by 0 bases, and 18 bases separated the two germline ends. The CDR3 loop spans 17 amino acids.

This clone was detected only once. This chain connects TRBV6-5 to TRBJ1-3; D unclear. Germline loops: CDR1 MNHEY, CDR2 SVGAGI. The CDR3 is 15 amino acids. Trimming took 6 bases from V and 0 from J, leaving 12 bases between them. The CDR3 nucleotides read TGTGCCAGCAGGGCCGCAGACTCCTCTGGAAACACCATATATTTT. Amino acids: CASRAADSSGNTIYF.

The chain links TRBV5-5 to TRBJ2-5; TRBD2 is a possible D gene (6 bases). The CDR3 runs 16 residues. V dropped 4 bases and J dropped 2 bases, with 18 bases sitting between them. The germline V gene has CDR1 SGHKS and CDR2 YYEKEE (reference sequence). This CDR3 reads CASSDLIGTAQETQYF. DNA of the CDR3: TGTGCCAGCAGCGATCTCATCGGGACTGCACAAGAGACCCAGTACTTC.